This is a list of T cell receptor beta chains from one sample in a study of T-cell memory formation after mild COVID-19. TCRdb re-called the 5' RACE reads with MiXCR, one entry per CDR3 protein. The table has about half a million distinct CDR3 sequences, roughly 18% seen once. The sample comprised PBMCs or a T cell subset sorted from them (not recorded which). All receptors derive from an adult woman who had mild COVID-19 (a few samples of this study predate the infection). Cell type and time point are not known. CDR3s include the opening cysteine and the closing phenylalanine or tryptophan. A D gene is named only where the DNA matches it firmly. Clone size is not always given. Where it is, it says once, few, many or a class for expanded clones.

clone_size	d_call	v_call	j_call	cdr3_aa	cdr3_nt
NA	NA	TRBV20-1	TRBJ2-7	CSASRDYEQYF	TGCAGTGCCTCGAGAGACTACGAGCAGTACTTC
NA	NA	TRBV20-1	TRBJ2-1	CSARPGQHGRNEQFF	TGCAGTGCTAGACCCGGACAGCACGGGAGAAATGAGCAGTTCTTC
few	NA	TRBV24-1	TRBJ2-5	CATSSLGTQRQETQYF	TGTGCCACCAGTTCCTTGGGGACACAGCGTCAAGAGACCCAGTACTTC
few	NA	TRBV2	TRBJ2-7	CASSVVRQPSYEQYF	TGTGCCAGCAGTGTGGTACGTCAGCCATCCTACGAGCAGTACTTC
few	TRBD1	TRBV7-3	TRBJ1-5	CASSLLGTGRDQPQHF	TGTGCCAGCAGCCTACTGGGGACAGGCAGGGATCAGCCCCAGCATTTT
NA	TRBD2	TRBV7-2	TRBJ2-1	CASSSHSGSINNEQFF	TGTGCCAGCAGCAGCCATAGCGGGAGTATAAACAATGAGCAGTTCTTC
NA	TRBD1	TRBV10-3	TRBJ2-7	CAISGAVTGAYEQYF	TGTGCCATCAGTGGGGCTGTGACAGGGGCCTACGAGCAGTACTTC
NA	TRBD2	TRBV18	TRBJ2-3	CASSPVAGGSTDTQYF	TGTGCCAGCTCACCGGTAGCGGGAGGGAGCACAGATACGCAGTATTTT
few	NA	TRBV6-4	TRBJ2-3	CASSDSFSSTDTQYF	TGTGCCAGCAGTGACTCCTTCTCTAGCACAGATACGCAGTATTTT
NA	NA	TRBV9	TRBJ2-5	CASSAGDKETQYF	TGTGCCAGCAGCGCGGGAGACAAGGAGACCCAGTACTTC
many	TRBD1	TRBV6-1	TRBJ1-5	CAIMDRSSNQPQHF	TGTGCCATTATGGACAGGTCTAGCAATCAGCCCCAGCATTTT
NA	TRBD1	TRBV5-1	TRBJ1-6	CASRSGTADSPLHF	TGCGCCAGCAGGAGCGGGACAGCTGATTCACCCCTCCACTTT
few	TRBD2	TRBV7-9	TRBJ2-7	CASRGSGSEYEQYF	TGTGCCAGCAGGGGTAGCGGGAGCGAATACGAGCAGTACTTC
NA	TRBD1	TRBV5-6	TRBJ2-7	CASSGTGRHSEQYF	TGTGCCAGCAGCGGGACAGGGAGACACAGCGAGCAGTACTTC
few	TRBD2	TRBV5-1	TRBJ2-1	CASSSRPGGTNEQFF	TGCGCCAGCAGCTCACGTCCGGGGGGGACGAATGAGCAGTTCTTC
few	NA	TRBV12-3/TRBV12-4	TRBJ1-6	CASRAPRQRDSPLHF	TGTGCCAGCAGAGCGCCACGCCAGCGCGATTCACCCCTCCACTTT
few	NA	TRBV5-4	TRBJ2-3	CASSFLGQGDTQYF	TGTGCCAGCAGTTTCCTTGGGCAGGGAGATACGCAGTATTTT
NA	NA	TRBV5-1	TRBJ1-1	CASSDPNTEAFF	TGCGCCAGCAGCGACCCGAACACTGAAGCTTTCTTT
NA	TRBD2	TRBV5-1	TRBJ2-3	CASSFGGALTDTQYF	TGCGCCAGCAGCTTCGGGGGGGCCCTGACAGATACGCAGTATTTT
NA	TRBD1	TRBV6-1	TRBJ2-2	CASSDIQGSGTGELFF	TGTGCCAGCAGCGACATACAGGGGTCGGGCACCGGGGAGCTGTTTTTT
few	NA	TRBV27	TRBJ2-7	CASSLTAITYEQYF	TGTGCCAGCAGTTTAACGGCGATAACCTACGAGCAGTACTTC
NA	TRBD2	TRBV6-2/TRBV6-3	TRBJ2-3	CASSYSGLAEGADTQYF	TGTGCCAGCAGTTACTCGGGACTAGCGGAGGGGGCAGATACGCAGTATTTT